This T cell receptor (beta chain) was sequenced for a study of blood T cell repertoires in COVID-19 (dated by TCRdb to 2020 to 2021). About the study as a whole: Samples covering the acute and convalescent phases of COVID-19 were provided by collaborators in the United States, Italy and Spain. Samples came from the ongoing ImmuneRACE study (first 160 participants) plus 1,254 subjects from 6 global collaborators. The prospective study material was composed of cDNA or gDNA derived from T cells, B-cell-depleted T cells, or PBMCs. Subjects who had been exposed to COVID-19, were actively infected with it, or had recovered from it provided the deeply sampled blood TCRbeta repertoires that made up the dataset. Where HLA class I and class II types were available, the types were taken from metadata supplied by the sample provider, not from assay-based typing. The repertoires were released in a freely available public database intended as a resource for research on the immune response to SARS-CoV-2. The sample metadata nearly always contained a de-identified subject ID, COVID-19 status, age in years and sex.

On the study overall, not on this receptor specifically: How much clinical and demographic metadata was included differed by source and by participant, and the metadata was provided uncurated.

Participants in the prospective study were aged roughly 18 to 100 years, lived in over 20 United States geographic areas, and enrolled through a virtual design. In the prospective study, cohorts were assigned on the basis of participant-reported clinical history obtained from a screening survey and a study questionnaire. Mobile phlebotomists in the prospective study collected whole blood, serum and a nasopharyngeal or oropharyngeal swab from every participant. Over a roughly 2-month period, participants in the prospective study had the option of providing additional blood draws and questionnaires. Blood samples from the prospective study were shipped frozen or at room temperature prior to DNA extraction. CDR1 and CDR2 (LNHDA, SQIVND) derive from the germline V gene (reference sequence). Relative to germline, V is 7 bases shorter and J is 7 bases shorter, with 14 bases between their ends. Inclusive of the bounding cysteine and phenylalanine, the CDR3 is 13 residues long. The DNA shown is the 39-base CDR3, in frame from base 1.

About this clone: The clone's antigen remains unknown. No much larger clonotype is one base removed from it; base qualities were not supplied.

The immunoSEQ Assay, a bias-controlled multiplex PCR, was used to amplify TCRbeta CDR3 regions from genomic DNA. The original methods were these. Within the assay, amplification of reference gene primers was used to estimate how many nucleated cells each sample contained. To quantify the absolute abundance of each unique TCRbeta CDR3 rearrangement, sequence reads were collapsed and filtered. For each sample, productive Simpson clonality was calculated as the square root of Simpson's diversity index over productive rearrangements. TCRdb's version of the immuneACCESS table is confined to in-frame rearrangements and falls short of the full clone set. An unresolved V gene accounts for under half of the shortfall where checked; the remainder is of unknown origin. The D gene and trimming were derived from the DNA, and the V and J assignments and clone size from that table. The sample has just over 250,000 clones on record, roughly four fifths of them singletons. The ten largest clones represent around 4.1% of the sample.

The clonotype originates from a man in his thirties or forties with acute COVID-19. Sequencing was done on a sample of PBMCs or T cells enriched from blood (not recorded which). In this chain, TRBV19 is recombined with TRBJ2-1; the D gene is perhaps TRBD1, on 5 matching bases. The nucleotides read TGTGCCAGTACCCCGACAGCGCATAATGAGCAGTTCTTC. Its protein product is CASTPTAHNEQFF.